These 27 T cell receptor beta chains originate from one sample sequenced in a study of cytomegalovirus exposure and HLA in healthy donors. The PCR employed 60 Vbeta primers together with 13 Jbeta primers. Assay used: immunoSEQ multiplex PCR; TCRdb lists only in-frame clones, some missing. The profile shows 150,000 to 200,000 clones, around 80% of them singletons. Material: PBMCs. The receptors were gathered from a woman between 35 and 50 years old in good health and CMV-seropositive.

CDR3 amino acids: CASSIGGGGRLGYEQFF. For the CDR3, the DNA is TGTGCCAGTAGTATAGGGGGGGGAGGGAGGTTAGGTTATGAGCAGTTCTTC. The V and J genes are TRBV19 and TRBJ2-1; 7 positions agree with TRBD2. CDR1 is LNHDA, CDR2 SQIVND, per germline (reference sequence). The CDR3 is 17 amino acids. V was clipped by 1 base and J by 8 bases; unmatched bases: 14.

This chain joins TRBV5-1 and TRBJ2-1; 8 bases fit TRBD2. The CDR3 length is 15 residues. Germline V gene lookup returns CDR1 SGHRS and CDR2 YFSETQ. V lost 4 bases and J lost 9; bases outside the gene matches: 12. CDR3 amino acids: CASSPGGAGLGEQFF. CDR3 sequence (DNA): TGCGCCAGCAGCCCGGGGGGGGCAGGGTTGGGTGAGCAGTTCTTC.

Turning to this clone: This sample also contains other DNA sequences that code for the same CDR3. The J gene is TRBJ1-1, the V gene TRBV18; 7 bases fit TRBD1. CDR3 length equals 15 residues. Unmatched junction bases numbered 4, after V lost 3 bases and J lost 0 bases. Germline assignment: CDR1 KGHSH and CDR2 LQKENI. This CDR3 reads CASSPTQGMNTEAFF. The DNA of the CDR3 is TGTGCCAGCTCACCGACACAGGGGATGAACACTGAAGCTTTCTTT.

On this clone itself: The junction differs from germline at one of its ends, possibly a read error. This sequence joins TRBV2 and TRBJ2-1; D call uncertain. The germline V gene has CDR1 SNHLY and CDR2 FYNNEI. The CDR3 extends over 13 amino acids. The CDR3 sequence: CASREDSINEQFF. The CDR3 nucleotides read TGTGCCAGCAGGGAAGACTCAATTAATGAGCAGTTCTTC.

This clone was seen a few times. This chain joins TRBV5-1 and TRBJ2-7; the D is unclear. The V gene's germline CDR1 is SGHRS and CDR2 YFSETQ. The CDR3 is 15 residues long. V shed 0 bases and J shed 6 bases, with 16 bases lying between them. CDR3 in amino acids: CASSLVPGSPREQYF. CDR3 nucleotides: TGCGCCAGCAGCTTGGTTCCAGGTTCTCCCCGCGAGCAGTACTTC.

The genes are TRBV29-1 and TRBJ2-5, with 10 bases matching TRBD2. Gene TRBJ2-7 matches the end of the DNA better, so the J call may be wrong. Germline values: CDR1 SQVTM, CDR2 ANQGSEA. This CDR3 region has 14 residues. The CDR3 sequence: CSVETSGTSAEQYF. The CDR3, as DNA: TGCAGCGTTGAAACCTCCGGGACTAGCGCCGAGCAGTACTTC.

This clone has only a few counts. V and J are TRBV5-1 and TRBJ2-2, with 7 bases that match TRBD2. The CDR3 is made up of 14 amino acids. Losses at the gene ends were 4 bases for V and 3 bases for J; bases not matched to a gene: 3. Germline V lookup: CDR1 SGHRS, CDR2 YFSETQ. CDR3 in amino acids: CASSKGRDTGELFF. Written as DNA, the CDR3 is TGCGCCAGCAGCAAGGGGAGGGACACCGGGGAGCTGTTTTTT.

J is TRBJ2-1 and V is TRBV7-6; TRBD2 matches at 13 bases. The trim removed 4 bases at V and 1 base at J, leaving 16 bases unmatched. There are 21 residues in the CDR3. CDR1 and CDR2 from the germline V gene are SGHVS and FNYEAQ. CDR3 in amino acids: CASSWPRTSGSARGSYNEQFF. The DNA for the CDR3 is TGTGCCAGCAGCTGGCCCCGGACTAGCGGGAGTGCCCGGGGTTCCTACAATGAGCAGTTCTTC.

The chain has TRBV27 and TRBJ1-2; no definite D call. The V gene lost 2 bases and the J gene lost 2 bases, with 12 bases spanning the gap. This CDR3 has 15 amino acids. CDR1 is MNHEY and CDR2 is SMNVEV in the germline V gene (reference sequence). The DNA of the CDR3 is TGTGCCAGCAGTTTACTGGGCCAGACCAACTATGGCTACACCTTC. Protein sequence: CASSLLGQTNYGYTF.

This chain joins TRBV29-1 and TRBJ2-1, with a tentative D call TRBD1 (5 bases). The CDR3 sequence is 12 residues long. V lost 7 bases and J lost 7, with 14 bases in between. Germline CDR1 is SQVTM and CDR2 is ANQGSEA. The CDR3 spells CSAPRQGNEQFF. In nucleotides, the CDR3 is TGCAGCGCCCCACGGCAGGGAAATGAGCAGTTCTTC.

The chain combines TRBV4-1 with TRBJ2-7, with D possibly being TRBD1 (5 bases). The CDR3 covers 16 residues. Germline loops: CDR1 MGHRA, CDR2 YSYEKL. V lost 1 base and J lost 7, with 20 bases in between. This CDR3 is CASSQARAAGYREQYF. CDR3 bases: TGCGCCAGCAGCCAAGCTCGGGCCGCAGGGTATCGGGAGCAGTACTTC.

The V and J genes are TRBV9 and TRBJ2-5; TRBD2 is a possible D gene (6 bases). The germline V gene encodes CDR1 SGDLS and CDR2 YYNGEE. The CDR3 loop spans 14 amino acids. Trimming pared 1 base from V and 1 base from J, leaving 8 bases between. The CDR3 here is CASSVRGLQETQYF. DNA of the CDR3: TGTGCCAGCAGCGTAAGGGGACTCCAAGAGACCCAGTACTTC.

This chain connects TRBV6-1 to TRBJ2-1, with a possible D match to TRBD1 (7 bases). CDR3 length: 18 amino acids. Trimming stripped 0 bases from V and 1 base from J, with 16 bases between. CDR1 MNHNS and CDR2 SASEGT come from the germline V gene. The CDR3 bases are TGTGCCAGCAGTGAAGCTGGAGGGGGCGGTTCGTCCTACAATGAGCAGTTCTTC. This codes for CASSEAGGGGSSYNEQFF.

This clone was detected only once. The gene calls are TRBV28 and TRBJ2-3; D gene uncertain. Germline CDR1 is MDHEN and CDR2 is SYDVKM. Trimming stripped 6 bases from V and 2 bases from J, with 6 bases between. The CDR3 totals 12 residues. CDR3: CASSPNTDTQYF. The DNA for the CDR3 is TGTGCCAGCAGCCCCAACACAGATACGCAGTATTTT.

The rearrangement joins TRBV27 to TRBJ2-2, with D possibly matching TRBD1 (6 bases). The CDR3 has 15 residues. Trimming removed 7 bases from V and 1 base from J, with 13 bases in between. CDR1 is MNHEY, CDR2 SMNVEV, per germline (reference sequence). CDR3 residues: CASTVQGLNTGELFF. CDR3 DNA: TGTGCCAGCACCGTGCAGGGGCTGAACACCGGGGAGCTGTTTTTT.

The chain joins TRBV2 to TRBJ1-4; D unclear. Germline values: CDR1 SNHLY, CDR2 FYNNEI. The V gene lost 2 bases and the J gene lost 0 bases, with 7 bases spanning the gap. The CDR3 spans 15 residues. In DNA form, the CDR3 reads TGTGCCAGCAGTGAAATACTAACAACTAATGAAAAACTGTTTTTT. Its translation is CASSEILTTNEKLFF.

This chain joins TRBV19 and TRBJ1-5; tentative D call: TRBD1 (5 bases). This CDR3 is built from 17 residues. Per the germline V gene, CDR1 is LNHDA and CDR2 is SQIVND (reference sequence). Trimming removed 4 bases at V and 1 base at J, with 17 bases between. CDR3 DNA: TGTGCCAGTAGTAGGGAGGTTTGGGGCGAGAGCAATCAGCCCCAGCATTTT. It translates to CASSREVWGESNQPQHF.

The chain has TRBV5-1 and TRBJ2-2; weak D call: TRBD2 (6 bases). The CDR3 length is 15 residues. Germline loops: CDR1 SGHRS, CDR2 YFSETQ. V dropped 5 bases and J dropped 1 base, with 12 bases sitting between them. The CDR3 coding sequence is TGCGCCAGCAGGGCGGGACTGGAGAACACCGGGGAGCTGTTTTTT. It encodes CASRAGLENTGELFF.

The chain links TRBV27 to TRBJ2-7; 8 bases are shared with TRBD1. V dropped 4 bases and J dropped 7; count of bases not matched to a gene: 12. The CDR3 contains 15 residues. The germline gives CDR1 MNHEY, CDR2 SMNVEV (reference sequence). The CDR3 nucleotides read TGTGCCAGCAGTTCGAGGACAGGGCCTGCTGGGGAGCAGTACTTC. Translated: CASSSRTGPAGEQYF.

V is TRBV7-9 and J is TRBJ2-7; 12 bases align to TRBD2. The length of the CDR3 is 15 residues. CDR1 is SEHNR, CDR2 FQNEAQ, per germline (reference sequence). Trimming removed 5 bases from V and 3 bases from J; junction bases left unmatched: 5. CDR3 nucleotides: TGTGCCAGCAGCCGACTAGCGGGAGTATACTACGAGCAGTACTTC. This gives the protein CASSRLAGVYYEQYF.

V usage is TRBV5-4 and J usage is TRBJ2-3; 7 bases line up with TRBD2. CDR3 length equals 12 residues. V lost 5 bases, J lost 11 bases, and 8 bases stayed unmatched. Germline V gives CDR1 SGHNT, CDR2 YYREEE (reference sequence). The CDR3 sequence: CASRGEGSEQYF. In DNA, the CDR3 is TGTGCCAGCAGGGGGGAGGGAAGTGAGCAGTATTTT. The whole variable domain, filled in from reference TRBV5-4 and TRBJ2-3, reads ETGVTQSPTHLIKTRGQQVTLRCSSQSGHNTVSWYQQALGQGPQFIFQYYREEENGRGNFPPRFSGLQFPNYSSELNVNALELDDSALYLCASRGEGSEQYFGPGTRLTVL.

CDR3 DNA sequence: TGTGCCAGCAGTCTTCAACAGGGCACAGATACGCAGTATTTT. Translated: CASSLQQGTDTQYF. The chain employs TRBV28 and TRBJ2-3, with D perhaps TRBD1 (5 bases). The CDR3 has 14 residues. Trimming removed 5 bases from V and 1 base from J, with 10 bases in between. Germline V gene sequence: CDR1 MDHEN, CDR2 SYDVKM.

The V call is TRBV7-8, the J call TRBJ2-2, with 11 bases aligning to TRBD1. After removal of 5 bases from V and 0 bases from J, the junction contained 2 bases not matched to a gene. Germline assignment: CDR1 SGHVS and CDR2 FQNEAQ. CDR3 length: 16 residues. This CDR3 is CASSRGQGANTGELFF. For the CDR3, the DNA is TGTGCCAGCAGCCGGGGACAGGGGGCGAACACCGGGGAGCTGTTTTTT.

The rearrangement links TRBV30 to TRBJ1-2, with D uncertain. CDR3 length equals 12 residues. V was clipped by 4 bases and J by 7 bases, with 13 bases between them. The germline gives CDR1 GTSNPN, CDR2 SVGIG (reference sequence). This CDR3 is CAWMTGSGGYTF. CDR3 sequence (DNA): TGTGCCTGGATGACGGGGAGTGGTGGCTACACCTTC.

The rearrangement uses TRBV5-1 and TRBJ1-4, with 9 nucleotides matching TRBD1. CDR3 length equals 15 residues. CDR1 and CDR2 from the germline V gene are SGHRS and YFSETQ. J was trimmed by 1 base and V by 6 bases; bases with no gene match: 4. This chain's CDR3 is CASNPGQGTNEKLFF. The CDR3 coding sequence is TGCGCCAGCAACCCGGGACAGGGAACTAATGAAAAACTGTTTTTT.

The chain couples TRBV4-3 to TRBJ1-5; D not certain. This CDR3 spans 13 amino acids. The V end was cut by 4 bases, the J end by 6 bases, with 10 bases between. The germline V gene encodes CDR1 LGHNA and CDR2 YSLEER. CDR3 bases: TGCGCCAGCAGCCTTTGGGGAGGTCAGCCCCAGCATTTT. It is translated as CASSLWGGQPQHF.

DNA for the CDR3: TGTGCCAGCCGGACAGGGGGACTGTCCCAGCATTTT. Translation gives CASRTGGLSQHF. V and J are TRBV28 and TRBJ1-5; 10 positions agree with TRBD1. The V and J ends lost 8 bases and 11 bases, in that order; junction bases with no gene match: 6. The CDR3 extends over 12 amino acids. Germline assignment: CDR1 MDHEN and CDR2 SYDVKM.